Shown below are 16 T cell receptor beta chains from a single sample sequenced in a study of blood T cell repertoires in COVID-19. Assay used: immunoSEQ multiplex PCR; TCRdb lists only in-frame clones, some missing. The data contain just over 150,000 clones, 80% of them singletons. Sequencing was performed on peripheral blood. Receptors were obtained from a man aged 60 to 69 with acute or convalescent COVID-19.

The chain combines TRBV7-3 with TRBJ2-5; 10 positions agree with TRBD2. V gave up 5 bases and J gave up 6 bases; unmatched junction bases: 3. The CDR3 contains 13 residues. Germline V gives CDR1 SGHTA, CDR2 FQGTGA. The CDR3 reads CASSPAGGKTQYF. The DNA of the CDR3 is TGTGCCAGCAGCCCAGCGGGGGGGAAGACCCAGTACTTC. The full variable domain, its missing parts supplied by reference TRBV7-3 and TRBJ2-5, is GAGVSQTPSNKVTEKGKYVELRCDPISGHTALYWYRQSLGQGPEFLIYFQGTGAADDSGLPNDRFFAVRPEGSVSTLKIQRTERGDSAVYLCASSPAGGKTQYFGPGTRLLVL.

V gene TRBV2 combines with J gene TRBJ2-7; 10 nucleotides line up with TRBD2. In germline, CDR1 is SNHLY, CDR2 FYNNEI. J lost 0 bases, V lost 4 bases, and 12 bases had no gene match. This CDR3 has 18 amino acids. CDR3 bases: TGTGCCAGCAGTGTTTCCCTAGCGGGAGCCCTCCCCTCCTACGAGCAGTACTTC. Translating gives CASSVSLAGALPSYEQYF. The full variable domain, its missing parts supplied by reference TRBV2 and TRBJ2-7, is EPEVTQTPSHQVTQMGQEVILRCVPISNHLYFYWYRQILGQKVEFLVSFYNNEISEKSEIFDDQFSVERPDGSNFTLKIRSTKLEDSAMYFCASSVSLAGALPSYEQYFGPGTRLTVT.

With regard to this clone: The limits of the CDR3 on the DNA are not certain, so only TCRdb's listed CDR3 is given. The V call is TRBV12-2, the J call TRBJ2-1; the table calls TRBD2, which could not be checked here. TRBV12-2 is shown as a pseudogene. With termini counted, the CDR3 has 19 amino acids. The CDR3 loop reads CASRLPSLYWCGGHNEQFF.

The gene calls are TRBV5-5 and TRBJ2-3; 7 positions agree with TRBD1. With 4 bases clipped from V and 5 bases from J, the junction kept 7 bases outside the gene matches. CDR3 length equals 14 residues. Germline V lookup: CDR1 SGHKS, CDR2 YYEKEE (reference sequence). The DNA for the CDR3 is TGTGCCAGCAGCAAGGGACAGTGGGAAGATACGCAGTATTTT. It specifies CASSKGQWEDTQYF.

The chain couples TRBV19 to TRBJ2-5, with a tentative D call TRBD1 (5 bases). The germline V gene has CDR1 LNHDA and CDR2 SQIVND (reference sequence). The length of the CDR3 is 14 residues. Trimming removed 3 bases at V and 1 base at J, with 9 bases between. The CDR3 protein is CASSITGIQETQYF. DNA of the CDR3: TGTGCCAGTAGTATTACAGGAATCCAAGAGACCCAGTACTTC.

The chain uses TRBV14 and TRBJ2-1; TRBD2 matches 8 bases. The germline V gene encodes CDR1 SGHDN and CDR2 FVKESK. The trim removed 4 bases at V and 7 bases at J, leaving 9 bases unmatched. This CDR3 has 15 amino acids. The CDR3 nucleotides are TGTGCCAGCAGCCCCAGGACTAGCTCCTGGAATGAGCAGTTCTTC. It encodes CASSPRTSSWNEQFF.

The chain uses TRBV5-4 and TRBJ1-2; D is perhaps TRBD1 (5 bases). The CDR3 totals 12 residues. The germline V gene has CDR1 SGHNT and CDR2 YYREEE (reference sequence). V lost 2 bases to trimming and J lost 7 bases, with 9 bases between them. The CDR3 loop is CASSFEGAGYTF. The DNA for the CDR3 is TGTGCCAGCAGCTTCGAAGGGGCTGGCTACACCTTC. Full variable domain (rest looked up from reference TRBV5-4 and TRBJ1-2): ETGVTQSPTHLIKTRGQQVTLRCSSQSGHNTVSWYQQALGQGPQFIFQYYREEENGRGNFPPRFSGLQFPNYSSELNVNALELDDSALYLCASSFEGAGYTFGSGTRLTVV.

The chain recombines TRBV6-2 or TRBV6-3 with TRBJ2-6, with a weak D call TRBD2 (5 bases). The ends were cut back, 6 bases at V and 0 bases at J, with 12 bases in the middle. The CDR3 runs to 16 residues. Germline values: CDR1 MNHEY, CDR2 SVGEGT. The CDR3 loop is CASSPWGDSGANVLTF. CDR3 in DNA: TGTGCCAGCAGCCCCTGGGGAGACTCTGGGGCCAACGTCCTGACTTTC.

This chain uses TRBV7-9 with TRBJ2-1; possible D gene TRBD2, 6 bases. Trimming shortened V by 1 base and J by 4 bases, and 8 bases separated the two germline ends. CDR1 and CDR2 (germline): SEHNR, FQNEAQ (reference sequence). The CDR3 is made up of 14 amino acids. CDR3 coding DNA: TGTGCCAGCAGCTTAGGGGGGAGGTACAATGAGCAGTTCTTC. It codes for CASSLGGRYNEQFF.

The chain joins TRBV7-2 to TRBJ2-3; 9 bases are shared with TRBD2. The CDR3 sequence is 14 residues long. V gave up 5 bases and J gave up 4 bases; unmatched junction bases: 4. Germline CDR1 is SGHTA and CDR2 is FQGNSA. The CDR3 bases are TGTGCCAGCAGCATTAGCGGGAGTTCAGATACGCAGTATTTT. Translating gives CASSISGSSDTQYF.

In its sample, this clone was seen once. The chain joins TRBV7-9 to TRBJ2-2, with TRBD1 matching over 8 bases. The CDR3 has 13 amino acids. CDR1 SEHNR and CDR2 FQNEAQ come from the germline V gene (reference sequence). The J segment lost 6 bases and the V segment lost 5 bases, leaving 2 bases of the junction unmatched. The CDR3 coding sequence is TGTGCCAGCAGCCGGACAGGGTCCGGGGAGCTGTTTTTT. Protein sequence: CASSRTGSGELFF. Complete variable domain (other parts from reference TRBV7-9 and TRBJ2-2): DTGVSQNPRHKITKRGQNVTFRCDPISEHNRLYWYRQTLGQGPEFLTYFQNEAQLEKSRLLSDRFSAERPKGSFSTLEIQRTEQGDSAMYLCASSRTGSGELFFGEGSRLTVL.

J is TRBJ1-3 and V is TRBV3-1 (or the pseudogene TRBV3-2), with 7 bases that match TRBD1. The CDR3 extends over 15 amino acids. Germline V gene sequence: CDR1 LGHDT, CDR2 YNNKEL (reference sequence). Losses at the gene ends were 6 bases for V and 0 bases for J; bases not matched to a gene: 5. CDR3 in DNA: TGTGCCAGCAGTGATTGGACAGGCTCTGGAAACACCATATATTTT. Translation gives CASSDWTGSGNTIYF.

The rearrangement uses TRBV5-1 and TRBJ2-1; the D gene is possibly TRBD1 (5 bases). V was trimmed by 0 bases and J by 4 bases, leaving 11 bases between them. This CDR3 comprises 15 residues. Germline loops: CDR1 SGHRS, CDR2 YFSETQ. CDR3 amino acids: CASSLAGQGYNEQFF. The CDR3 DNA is TGCGCCAGCAGCTTGGCCGGGCAGGGTTACAATGAGCAGTTCTTC.

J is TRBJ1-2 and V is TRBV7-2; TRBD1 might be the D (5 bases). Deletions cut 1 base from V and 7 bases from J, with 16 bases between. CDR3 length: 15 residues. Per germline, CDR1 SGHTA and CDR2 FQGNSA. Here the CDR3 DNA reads TGTGCCAGCAGCTTAGTTTTGTCAGGGCTCAGTGGCTACACCTTC. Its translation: CASSLVLSGLSGYTF.

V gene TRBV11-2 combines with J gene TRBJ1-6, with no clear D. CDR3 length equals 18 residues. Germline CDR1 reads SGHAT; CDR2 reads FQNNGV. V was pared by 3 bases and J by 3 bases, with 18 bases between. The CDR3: CASSFPRGLANYNSPLHF. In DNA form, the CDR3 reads TGTGCCAGCAGCTTCCCCCGAGGACTGGCCAACTATAATTCACCCCTCCACTTT.

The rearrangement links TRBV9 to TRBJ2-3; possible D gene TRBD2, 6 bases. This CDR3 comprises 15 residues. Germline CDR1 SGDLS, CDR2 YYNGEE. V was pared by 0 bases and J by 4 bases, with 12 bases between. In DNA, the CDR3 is TGTGCCAGCAGCGTAGTAGGAGGGAGTGCAGATACGCAGTATTTT. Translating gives CASSVVGGSADTQYF. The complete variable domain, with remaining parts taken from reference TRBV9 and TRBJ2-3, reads DSGVTQTPKHLITATGQRVTLRCSPRSGDLSVYWYQQSLDQGLQFLIQYYNGEERAKGNILERFSAQQFPDLHSELNLSSLELGDSALYFCASSVVGGSADTQYFGPGTRLTVL.